These 13 T cell receptor beta chains share one sample of origin, sequenced in a study of T cell changes during pregnancy in multiple sclerosis. Repertoires were generated with immunoSEQ multiplex PCR, while TCRdb's copy carries only in-frame clones and drops some. The sample lists 91,000 or so clones; 85% to 95% were seen once. The specimen was peripheral blood, collected after pregnancy. The source is a female donor with multiple sclerosis, enrolled in a pregnancy study.

This sequence joins TRBV19 and TRBJ2-6, with D perhaps matching TRBD1 (6 bases). There are 18 residues in the CDR3. CDR1 and CDR2 from the germline V gene are LNHDA and SQIVND (reference sequence). Deletions cut 0 bases from V and 0 bases from J, with 12 bases between. In DNA, the CDR3 is TGTGCCAGTAGTATAGACTCTGGACAGTTCTCTGGGGCCAACGTCCTGACTTTC. Encoded protein: CASSIDSGQFSGANVLTF.

V gene TRBV5-5 combines with J gene TRBJ1-2, with TRBD1 identical over 8 bases. The V gene end was trimmed by 4 bases and the J gene end by 3 bases; junction bases not matched to a gene: 2. Germline-derived CDR1 and CDR2 are SGHKS and YYEKEE (reference sequence). This CDR3 has 13 amino acids. CDR3 sequence: CASSTGQDYGYTF. The CDR3 DNA reads as TGTGCCAGCAGCACGGGACAGGACTATGGCTACACCTTC.

This clone has just one count. V and J are TRBV10-3 and TRBJ2-1; tentative D call: TRBD2 (5 bases). This CDR3 has 14 residues. Germline CDR1 and CDR2: ENHRY and SYGVKD. V was pared by 7 bases and J by 5 bases, with 15 bases between. CDR3 nucleotides: TGTGCCATCACGGACTTCCAACAACACAATGAGCAGTTCTTC. Protein: CAITDFQQHNEQFF.

The chain combines TRBV6-1 with TRBJ2-7; 8 bases map to TRBD2. From germline, CDR1 is MNHNS and CDR2 SASEGT. The ends lost 8 bases at V and 0 bases at J; junction bases unmatched: 9. This CDR3 is built from 15 residues. The CDR3 nucleotides read TGTGCCAGCGTAATAAGCGGGGGCTCCTCCTACGAGCAGTACTTC. It is translated as CASVISGGSSYEQYF.

This sequence joins TRBV19 and TRBJ2-1; 9 bases match TRBD2. The CDR3 consists of 13 residues. Looked up from germline, CDR1 is LNHDA and CDR2 is SQIVND (reference sequence). The ends lost 8 bases at V and 5 bases at J; junction bases unmatched: 4. The chain's CDR3 is CASGSGRNNEQFF. The CDR3, as DNA: TGTGCCAGTGGTAGCGGGAGAAACAATGAGCAGTTCTTC.

The chain couples TRBV4-3 to TRBJ1-2; TRBD1 is a possible D gene (5 bases). CDR1 and CDR2 (germline): LGHNA, YSLEER. The CDR3 covers 16 residues. Trimming removed 4 bases from V and 3 bases from J, with 18 bases in between. CDR3 DNA: TGCGCCAGCAGCCCGGCAGGGATTAGTTTGGACTATGGCTACACCTTC. Translation gives CASSPAGISLDYGYTF.

The chain combines TRBV5-1 with TRBJ1-4; TRBD1 might be the D (5 bases). The CDR3 totals 13 residues. The ends were cut back, 1 base at V and 14 bases at J, with 15 bases in the middle. Per germline, CDR1 SGHRS and CDR2 YFSETQ. The CDR3 reads CASSLLVGGSLFF. The CDR3 bases are TGCGCCAGCAGCTTGTTGGTGGGGGGGAGTCTGTTTTTT.

This sequence joins TRBV6-6 and TRBJ2-5; maybe TRBD1 (5 bases). Per germline, CDR1 MNHNY and CDR2 SVGAGI (reference sequence). The CDR3 consists of 13 residues. Between the trimmed V and J ends, which lost 10 bases and 4 bases, there was a span of 16 bases. The CDR3 sequence is CATRPWQGETQYF. The DNA of the CDR3 is TGTGCCACCCGCCCTTGGCAGGGAGAGACCCAGTACTTC.

The genes are TRBV2 and TRBJ1-1; D ambiguous. Looked up from germline, CDR1 is SNHLY and CDR2 is FYNNEI. CDR3 length equals 15 residues. V lost 0 bases and J lost 11, with 19 bases in between. CDR3 sequence reads: CASSEARVPQQMAFF. The CDR3 nucleotides read TGTGCCAGCAGTGAAGCGAGGGTACCACAACAGATGGCTTTCTTT.

In its sample, this clone was seen once. The chain links TRBV11-3 to TRBJ2-1; D may be TRBD1 (6 bases). V lost 5 bases to trimming and J lost 4 bases, with 12 bases between them. Germline V CDR1 and CDR2: SGHNT, YENEEA. This CDR3 has 14 amino acids. The CDR3 here is CASSRDKLYNEQFF. CDR3 nucleotide sequence: TGTGCCAGCAGCCGGGACAAGCTTTACAATGAGCAGTTCTTC.

The genes are TRBV27 and TRBJ1-5, with D tentatively TRBD1 (6 bases). V was shortened by 5 bases and J by 7 bases, with 15 bases between the two germline ends. The CDR3 is 14 residues long. Per germline, CDR1 MNHEY and CDR2 SMNVEV (reference sequence). This CDR3 reads CASSLKGVQQPQHF. The CDR3 coding sequence is TGTGCCAGCAGTCTGAAGGGGGTCCAACAGCCCCAGCATTTT.

This chain uses TRBV7-3 with TRBJ1-6; no clear D. V was cut by 5 bases and J by 7 bases, with 9 bases left in between. The CDR3 is 13 amino acids. Germline V gene data show CDR1 as SGHTA and CDR2 as FQGTGA. The chain's CDR3 is CASSPGLNSPLHF. The CDR3 coding sequence is TGTGCCAGCAGCCCAGGCTTAAATTCACCCCTCCACTTT.

J is TRBJ1-2 and V is TRBV30; D is ambiguous. CDR1 is GTSNPN, CDR2 SVGIG, per germline (reference sequence). This CDR3 is 12 amino acids long. Trimming took 5 bases from V and 1 from J, leaving 8 bases between them. DNA for the CDR3: TGTGCCTGGGCAACGGGTAACTATGGCTACACCTTC. This encodes CAWATGNYGYTF. Filled out from reference TRBV30 and TRBJ1-2, the complete variable domain reads SQTIHQWPATLVQPVGSPLSLECTVEGTSNPNLYWYRQAAGRGLQLLFYSVGIGQISSEVPQNLSASRPQDRQFILSSKKLLLSDSGFYLCAWATGNYGYTFGSGTRLTVV.